This T cell receptor (beta chain) emerged from a study of blood T cell repertoires in COVID-19 (dated by TCRdb to about 2020). General notes on the study: Samples from collaborators originated in the United States, Italy and Spain and spanned both the acute and convalescent phases of COVID-19. The material from the prospective study consisted of cDNA or gDNA derived from T cells, B-cell-depleted T cells, or PBMCs. The dataset comprised deeply sampled blood TCRbeta repertoires from subjects exposed to, actively infected with, or recovered from COVID-19. Nearly every sample came with metadata listing a de-identified subject ID, COVID-19 status, age in years and sex. The repertoires were released in a freely available public database intended as a resource for research on the immune response to SARS-CoV-2. The samples were drawn from two sources: the first 160 participants of the ongoing ImmuneRACE study, and approximately 1,300 subjects contributed by 6 global collaborators. Where available, HLA class I and class II types were taken from metadata supplied by the sample provider and were not determined by assay-based typing. What the work shows at the level of the full study, not this receptor alone: How much clinical and demographic metadata was included differed by source and by participant, and the metadata was provided uncurated.

Of note for this clone: Its cognate antigen has yet to be identified. One base away there is no much larger clone; base qualities are not given.

TCRbeta CDR3 regions were amplified from genomic DNA by means of the immunoSEQ Assay, a bias-controlled multiplex PCR. In the paper's pipeline: Nucleated cell counts per sample were estimated from amplification of reference gene primers within the assay. To quantify the absolute abundance of each unique TCRbeta CDR3 rearrangement, sequence reads were collapsed and filtered. For each sample, productive Simpson clonality was calculated as the square root of Simpson's diversity index across productive rearrangements. The immuneACCESS repertoire file appears here via TCRdb, limited to in-frame rearrangements. These files lack a portion of the clones; in checked studies, under half of the deficit traces to unresolved V genes, and the cause of the others is not known. V and J calls and clone size follow that table, whereas D and trimming were derived from the DNA. In all, the sample holds about 61,000 clones, and 85% to 90% of those were seen once. The ten largest clones represent about a fifth of the sample.

Its CDR3 holds 15 amino acids, cysteine through phenylalanine. Only CDR3 DNA is held: 45 bases, read in frame from base 1. As encoded in the germline V gene, CDR1 is SGDLS while CDR2 is YYNGEE. Between the V and J ends, shortened by 1 base and 2 bases respectively, the junction contains 11 bases. The collaborating institutions used their own protocols to collect whole blood in K2EDTA tubes. Collaborator samples were shipped for TCRbeta analysis as frozen whole blood, isolated PBMCs, or DNA extracted from either sample type. This sequence was found in a woman aged 45-60 years with active or convalescent COVID-19. Input material: peripheral blood. This sequence uses TRBV9 and TRBJ2-3; TRBD2 is a possible D gene, resting on 5 matching bases. The CDR3 region: CASSVLDFSTDTQYF. The nucleotide sequence is given as TGTGCCAGCAGCGTATTGGACTTTTCCACAGATACGCAGTATTTT. The reference TRBV9 and TRBJ2-3 proteins fill in what lies around the CDR3, so the full variable domain reads DSGVTQTPKHLITATGQRVTLRCSPRSGDLSVYWYQQSLDQGLQFLIQYYNGEERAKGNILERFSAQQFPDLHSELNLSSLELGDSALYFCASSVLDFSTDTQYFGPGTRLTVL.